The 14 T cell receptor beta chains given below trace back to one sample, sequenced in a study of blood T cell repertoires in COVID-19. Produced via immunoSEQ multiplex PCR; TCRdb's table is partial and in-frame only. The sample includes roughly 340,000 clones, roughly nine tenths seen only once; the top ten take approximately 1%. Material for sequencing was PBMCs or T cells enriched from blood (not recorded which). These receptors originate from a man between 18 and 35 years old who had recovered from COVID-19.

V is TRBV29-1 and J is TRBJ1-4, with D possibly TRBD1 on 6 matching bases. In germline, CDR1 is SQVTM, CDR2 ANQGSEA. V shed 4 bases and J shed 2 bases, with 14 bases lying between them. The CDR3 is 15 amino acids. CDR3 amino acids: CSVGRGSTTNEKLFF. In DNA form, the CDR3 reads TGCAGCGTTGGCAGGGGCTCCACGACTAATGAAAAACTGTTTTTT.

This chain uses TRBV18 with TRBJ2-5, with 7 bases aligning to TRBD1. V shed 1 base and J 5 bases; nucleotides not matched to a gene: 7. The CDR3 totals 15 residues. Germline CDR1 is KGHSH and CDR2 is LQKENI. CDR3 region: CASSPRQGSRETQYF. Here the CDR3 DNA reads TGTGCCAGCTCACCACGACAGGGTAGTAGGGAGACCCAGTACTTC.

The rearrangement links TRBV11-2 to TRBJ1-1; tentatively, D is TRBD1 (5 bases). CDR3 size: 15 residues. Germline V gene data show CDR1 as SGHAT and CDR2 as FQNNGV. V was cut by 4 bases and J by 5 bases, with 17 bases left in between. CDR3 coding DNA: TGTGCCAGCAGCTATGATGGATGGGGGGGTACTGAAGCTTTCTTT. Translation gives CASSYDGWGGTEAFF.

The chain uses TRBV6-5 and TRBJ2-7, with a weak D call TRBD1 (6 bases). V lost 6 bases and J 2 bases, leaving 14 bases between the germline ends. This CDR3 region has 14 residues. CDR1 is MNHEY, CDR2 SVGAGI, per germline. The CDR3 spells CASRPTGGPYEQYF. As DNA, the CDR3 is TGTGCCAGCAGACCGACAGGTGGCCCCTACGAGCAGTACTTC.

CDR3 sequence reads: CASSFSNVNPQPQHF. For the CDR3, the DNA is TGTGCCAGCAGTTTTTCTAACGTGAATCCTCAGCCCCAGCATTTT. This chain uses TRBV27 with TRBJ1-5; D uncertain. Germline V lookup: CDR1 MNHEY, CDR2 SMNVEV (reference sequence). The CDR3 totals 15 residues. The V end was cut by 3 bases, the J end by 6 bases, with 15 bases between.

V is TRBV6-5 and J is TRBJ2-7, with 8 bases matching TRBD1. The CDR3 sequence is 12 residues long. J was trimmed by 7 bases and V by 10 bases; bases with no gene match: 9. Germline CDR1 reads MNHEY; CDR2 reads SVGAGI. The CDR3 protein is CATSRGPYEQYF. Here the CDR3 DNA reads TGTGCCACCAGCAGGGGGCCGTATGAGCAGTACTTC.

The chain is built from TRBV4-1 and TRBJ2-1, with D tentatively TRBD2 (6 bases). This CDR3 comprises 17 residues. The germline V and J ends were trimmed by 4 bases and 0 bases, with 16 bases remaining between them. Germline values: CDR1 MGHRA, CDR2 YSYEKL. The CDR3 sequence is CASSLRPPGLSYNEQFF. In DNA form, the CDR3 reads TGCGCCAGCAGCCTAAGACCGCCGGGACTCTCCTACAATGAGCAGTTCTTC.

CDR3 sequence (DNA): TGTGCCATCAGTGAGTCTGGACAGGGGCGCTACGAGCAGTACTTC. It yields the protein CAISESGQGRYEQYF. This chain joins TRBV10-3 and TRBJ2-7; 9 bases map to TRBD1. With V trimmed by 0 bases and J by 3 bases, 3 bases remained unmatched. Germline CDR1 reads ENHRY; CDR2 reads SYGVKD. The CDR3 totals 15 residues.

V is TRBV5-5 and J is TRBJ1-2, with D perhaps matching TRBD1 (6 bases). The CDR3 runs to 15 residues. Between the trimmed V and J ends, which lost 3 bases and 0 bases, there was a span of 12 bases. Germline values: CDR1 SGHKS, CDR2 YYEKEE (reference sequence). The CDR3 DNA follows: TGTGCCAGCAGCTGGCACAGGGTGACTAACTATGGCTACACCTTC. It encodes CASSWHRVTNYGYTF.

The rearrangement uses TRBV10-3 and TRBJ2-1; D unresolved. The CDR3 runs to 14 residues. Germline V gene data show CDR1 as ENHRY and CDR2 as SYGVKD. The V end was cut by 0 bases, the J end by 5 bases, with 8 bases between. CDR3: CAISESGLDNEQFF. CDR3 sequence (DNA): TGTGCCATCAGTGAGTCTGGCCTCGACAATGAGCAGTTCTTC.

This clone was seen just once. The chain recombines TRBV2 with TRBJ1-1, with TRBD1 as a possible D gene (6 bases). The CDR3 is 18 amino acids. Germline V lookup: CDR1 SNHLY, CDR2 FYNNEI. The ends were cut back, 1 base at V and 0 bases at J, with 18 bases in the middle. The CDR3 DNA reads as TGTGCCAGCAGTGAAGATCGAATAAGACAGGTGATGAACACTGAAGCTTTCTTT. Its translation is CASSEDRIRQVMNTEAFF. The complete variable domain, with remaining parts taken from reference TRBV2 and TRBJ1-1, reads EPEVTQTPSHQVTQMGQEVILRCVPISNHLYFYWYRQILGQKVEFLVSFYNNEISEKSEIFDDQFSVERPDGSNFTLKIRSTKLEDSAMYFCASSEDRIRQVMNTEAFFGQGTRLTVV.

The genes are TRBV4-1 and TRBJ2-1; 9 positions agree with TRBD2. The V gene end was trimmed by 0 bases and the J gene end by 6 bases; junction bases not matched to a gene: 9. The CDR3 length is 17 residues. The germline V gene encodes CDR1 MGHRA and CDR2 YSYEKL. CDR3 nucleotide sequence: TGCGCCAGCAGCCAAGAGGGGGTCAGCGGGGGGATCAATGAGCAGTTCTTC. Protein sequence: CASSQEGVSGGINEQFF.

This clone is a singleton in its sample. The rearrangement joins TRBV10-3 to TRBJ2-1; D possibly corresponds to TRBD2 (7 bases). Germline V gives CDR1 ENHRY, CDR2 SYGVKD. There are 12 residues in the CDR3. CDR3: CAPPGGHCEQFF. CDR3 nucleotides: TGTGCTCCGCCCGGGGGGCATTGTGAGCAGTTCTTC.

The chain recombines TRBV5-5 with TRBJ1-5; TRBD1 aligns across 8 bases. CDR1 is SGHKS, CDR2 YYEKEE, per germline (reference sequence). Trimming cost V 2 bases and J 8 bases; bases outside gene matches: 6. The CDR3 spans 14 residues. This CDR3 is CASSFTGGNEPQHF. CDR3 coding DNA: TGTGCCAGCAGCTTTACAGGGGGGAATGAGCCCCAGCATTTT.